The next 13 T cell receptor beta chains were all read from a single sample in a study of PD-1 blockade in classical Hodgkin lymphoma. Patients all relapsed after autologous stem cell transplantation, and there was variation in brentuximab vedotin exposure. The repertoire was sequenced with immunoSEQ multiplex PCR; TCRdb's copy has only in-frame clones and lacks some. The sample lists some 96,000 clones, roughly 90% occurring once. Sample: peripheral blood mononuclear cells (PBMCs), taken at baseline. Every receptor here comes from a human donor with classical Hodgkin lymphoma.

J is TRBJ1-2 and V is TRBV7-9; D gene unclear. CDR3 size: 13 residues. V was trimmed by 5 bases and J by 2 bases, leaving 9 bases between them. Germline assignment: CDR1 SEHNR and CDR2 FQNEAQ (reference sequence). Written as DNA, the CDR3 is TGTGCCAGCAGCCCTGACGGGAACTATGGCTACACCTTC. Amino acid sequence: CASSPDGNYGYTF.

The chain is built from TRBV28 and TRBJ1-2; D is perhaps TRBD1 (6 bases). The CDR3 sequence is 12 residues long. The germline CDR1 and CDR2 sequences are MDHEN and SYDVKM. With 6 bases removed from V and 5 bases from J, the gap between germline ends came to 10 bases. This CDR3 is CASSLGQYGYTF. In nucleotides, the CDR3 is TGTGCCAGCAGCCTAGGACAGTATGGCTACACCTTC.

The CDR3 reads CASRIQALKMNTEAFF. CDR3 coding DNA: TGTGCCAGTAGAATTCAGGCTCTAAAAATGAACACTGAAGCTTTCTTT. V and J are TRBV19 and TRBJ1-1, with no clear D. Germline assignment: CDR1 LNHDA and CDR2 SQIVND (reference sequence). The CDR3 contains 16 residues. The V and J ends lost 6 bases and 0 bases respectively, with 17 bases between them.

The CDR3 sequence is CASSYDRGRANEQYF. As DNA, the CDR3 is TGTGCCAGCAGTTACGACAGGGGGCGGGCTAACGAGCAGTACTTC. V gene TRBV6-6 combines with J gene TRBJ2-7, with TRBD1 identical over 10 bases. Germline V CDR1 and CDR2: MNHNY, SVGAGI (reference sequence). The CDR3 contains 15 residues. V was clipped by 2 bases and J by 5 bases; unmatched bases: 6.

CDR3 sequence: CASSGRNQAYEQYF. CDR3 in DNA: TGTGCCAGCTCCGGACGGAATCAAGCCTACGAGCAGTACTTC. The gene calls are TRBV18 and TRBJ2-7, with D hard to call. This CDR3 region has 14 residues. The germline V gene has CDR1 KGHSH and CDR2 LQKENI. Trimming cost V 6 bases and J 2 bases, with 14 bases left between them.

V gene TRBV28 combines with J gene TRBJ1-2, with D possibly TRBD1 on 6 matching bases. The CDR3 contains 13 residues. From germline, CDR1 is MDHEN and CDR2 SYDVKM. V was clipped by 7 bases and J by 4 bases, with 13 bases between them. The CDR3 sequence is CASTYRVVYGYTF. The CDR3 DNA reads TGTGCCAGCACCTACAGGGTCGTCTATGGCTACACCTTC.

The V and J genes are TRBV29-1 and TRBJ2-1, with TRBD1 matching 10 bases. The V and J ends lost 7 bases and 8 bases, in that order; junction bases with no gene match: 8. This CDR3 contains 13 residues. The germline gives CDR1 SQVTM, CDR2 ANQGSEA. CDR3 region: CSGDRGRGDEQFF. CDR3 nucleotides: TGCAGCGGGGACAGGGGTAGGGGTGATGAGCAGTTCTTC.

This clone showed up just once. This chain links TRBV5-1 with TRBJ1-2; no reliable D call. Trimming took off 4 bases at V and 5 bases at J, with 12 bases between the two ends. Germline CDR1 reads SGHRS; CDR2 reads YFSETQ. This CDR3 region has 13 residues. The CDR3: CASSTQETYGYTF. In DNA form, the CDR3 reads TGCGCCAGCAGCACACAAGAGACTTATGGCTACACCTTC.

The chain uses TRBV10-3 and TRBJ1-1, with a tentative D call TRBD1 (5 bases). Germline CDR1 and CDR2: ENHRY and SYGVKD. Deletions cut 5 bases from V and 3 bases from J, with 19 bases between. The CDR3 covers 16 residues. CDR3 coding DNA: TGTGCCATCAGTCCCCGGGGGGGGGAGGGTCACACTGAAGCTTTCTTT. Protein product: CAISPRGGEGHTEAFF.

The chain couples TRBV7-9 to TRBJ2-7, with 11 positions matching TRBD1. The junction had 6 bases not matched to a gene; V was cut back by 4 bases and J by 4 bases. The CDR3 spans 15 residues. Germline values: CDR1 SEHNR, CDR2 FQNEAQ (reference sequence). The DNA of the CDR3 is TGTGCCAGCAGCTCCCGGGACAGGGGGTGGTACGAGCAGTACTTC. This encodes CASSSRDRGWYEQYF.

V usage is TRBV29-1 and J usage is TRBJ2-2; D is unresolved. CDR1 is SQVTM and CDR2 is ANQGSEA in the germline V gene. The V end lost 5 bases, the J end lost 5 bases, and 6 bases lay between the germline ends. This CDR3 has 11 residues. The CDR3 loop is CSVSYTGELFF. The CDR3 coding sequence is TGCAGCGTTTCGTATACCGGGGAGCTGTTTTTT.

The CDR3 nucleotides are TGTGCCAGCACTCAAATCTCGACAGTACTAGCAAACACCATATATTTT. This sequence encodes CASTQISTVLANTIYF. V is TRBV6-7 and J is TRBJ1-3; maybe TRBD1 (5 bases). TRBV6-7 is given ORF status, its function remaining uncertain. The V end was cut by 7 bases, the J end by 6 bases, with 22 bases between. There are 16 residues in the CDR3.

Here the CDR3 reads CAWSNQGDGYTF. Written as DNA, the CDR3 is TGTGCCTGGAGTAATCAGGGTGATGGCTACACCTTC. The chain employs TRBV30 and TRBJ1-2, with D perhaps TRBD1 (5 bases). CDR3 length equals 12 residues. Germline V gene sequence: CDR1 GTSNPN, CDR2 SVGIG (reference sequence). Trimming took 2 bases from V and 6 from J, leaving 10 bases between them.